This is a list of T cell receptor beta chains from one sample in a study of blood T cell repertoires in COVID-19. Produced via immunoSEQ multiplex PCR; TCRdb's table is partial and in-frame only. The sample carries about 73,000 clones, roughly 80% recorded once. The specimen sequenced was peripheral blood. Receptors were obtained from a man between 65 and 85 years old with COVID-19, enrolled during active disease. The CDR3 runs from the conserved cysteine through the conserved F or W. Each record gives: V gene, J gene, D gene, clone size, CDR3 DNA, CDR3 protein. The D gene is left open where the match is weak. The size field is filled for only some rows; it gives once, few, many or a size class.

>TRBV6-5|TRBJ1-1|-|-
TGTGCCAGCAGTTCCCGCAGGGTCTTATCAGGAGCTGAAGCTTTCTTT
CASSSRRVLSGAEAFF
>TRBV9|TRBJ2-5|-|-
TGTGCCAGCAGCGTAGAAGGGGTAGCTCAAGAGACCCAGTACTTC
CASSVEGVAQETQYF
>TRBV7-2|TRBJ2-1|-|-
TGTGCCAGCAGCGCCCAGACTAGGAGCAAGAATGAGCAGTTCTTC
CASSAQTRSKNEQFF
>TRBV5-5|TRBJ2-1|TRBD2|-
TGTGCCAGCAGCATACAGGGACTAGCCGGTAACAATGAGCAGTTCTTC
CASSIQGLAGNNEQFF
>TRBV10-3|TRBJ1-3|-|-
TGTGCCATCAGAGTCCGGGAAGACGGAAACACCATATATTTT
CAIRVREDGNTIYF
>TRBV5-5|TRBJ1-6|TRBD1|-
TGTGCCAGCAGCTTGGCGGACAGGGGGCTCTCACCCCTCCACTTT
CASSLADRGLSPLHF
>TRBV18|TRBJ2-3|-|-
TGTGCCAGCTCACCCCCGACTAGCACAGATACGCAGTATTTT
CASSPPTSTDTQYF
>TRBV9|TRBJ1-6|-|-
TGTGCCAGCAGCGTAGGACAGTCCTCCTATAATTCACCCCTCCACTTT
CASSVGQSSYNSPLHF
>TRBV3-1/TRBV3-2|TRBJ2-1|TRBD2|once
TGTGCCAGCAGCCTACTAGCGGGCCCCTACAATGAGCAGTTCTTC
CASSLLAGPYNEQFF
>TRBV2|TRBJ1-4|TRBD1|few
TGTGCCAGCACCAGACAGGGTCTGGCTGAAAAACTGTTTTTT
CASTRQGLAEKLFF
>TRBV28|TRBJ2-1|TRBD2|once
TGTGCCAGCAGTTTATCCGGGACTAGTTACCACAATGAGCAGTTCTTC
CASSLSGTSYHNEQFF
>TRBV14|TRBJ2-2|TRBD1|-
TGTGCCAGCAGCCGTGTGACAGGGTATGGCACCGGGGAGCTGTTTTTT
CASSRVTGYGTGELFF
>TRBV7-6|TRBJ2-2|TRBD2|few
TGTGCCAGCAGCTTAGAGGGACTAGCGATCTTGAACACCGGGGAGCTGTTTTTT
CASSLEGLAILNTGELFF
>TRBV28|TRBJ1-2|TRBD1|-
TGTGCCAGCAACGCTCGGACAGGGAGCTATGGCTACACCTTC
CASNARTGSYGYTF
>TRBV5-4|TRBJ2-5|TRBD1|once
TGTGCCAGCAGCTCCCCACAGGGGCAAGAGACCCAGTACTTC
CASSSPQGQETQYF
>TRBV7-2|TRBJ2-1|TRBD2|-
TGTGCCAGCAGCTTAGTAAGCGGGAGGGACAATGAGCAGTTCTTC
CASSLVSGRDNEQFF
>TRBV5-1|TRBJ2-5|-|-
TGCGCCAGCAATCTGGGGCGGGGACAAGAGACCCAGTACTTC
CASNLGRGQETQYF
>TRBV3-1/TRBV3-2|TRBJ2-1|TRBD1|few
TGTGCCAGCAGCCAGTCCGCAGGGGGCGGTGAGCAGTTCTTC
CASSQSAGGGEQFF
>TRBV30|TRBJ2-1|TRBD1|-
TGTGCCCTAAACAGGGGGCGCTTAATTACGCTTTACAATGAGCAGTTCTTC
CALNRGRLITLYNEQFF
>TRBV10-3|TRBJ1-5|-|-
TGTGCCATCAGCACCGGCCTGGGCCTGGCAAGAGAGATTAGCAATCAGCCCCAGCATTTT
CAISTGLGLAREISNQPQHF
>TRBV7-9|TRBJ1-2|TRBD1|-
TGTGCCAGCAGCCTGACAGGGAGAGATGGCTACACCTTC
CASSLTGRDGYTF
>TRBV4-3|TRBJ2-5|TRBD2|-
TGCGCCAGCAGCCAATCCGGGACTAGCGGGAGGGCCTTGGGTGAGACCCAGTACTTC
CASSQSGTSGRALGETQYF
>TRBV2|TRBJ1-5|TRBD1|-
TGTGCCAGCAGTGCCACAGGGGGTCAGCCCCAGCATTTT
CASSATGGQPQHF
>TRBV29-1|TRBJ1-1|-|-
TGCAGCGGGAGGATGTTGGACACTGAAGCTTTCTTT
CSGRMLDTEAFF
>TRBV27|TRBJ2-7|TRBD1|many
TGTGCCAGCAGTTTATTGGTGGGGGGGACAGGGCTCTACGAGCAGTACTTC
CASSLLVGGTGLYEQYF
>TRBV28|TRBJ1-2|-|-
TGTGCCAGCAGTCCCTCCGACGGTACGAGGAGGGGCTACACCTTC
CASSPSDGTRRGYTF
>TRBV7-9|TRBJ1-2|-|-
TGTGCCAGCAGCTCAAACTATGGCTACACCTTC
CASSSNYGYTF
>TRBV7-2|TRBJ2-4|TRBD2|-
TGTGCCAGCAGCGCTAGCGGGTGGCGTTACATTCAGTACTTC
CASSASGWRYIQYF
>TRBV7-3|TRBJ1-1|TRBD1|-
TGTGCCAGCAGCTTACCGGGACAGGGGTTAATGAACACTGAAGCTTTCTTT
CASSLPGQGLMNTEAFF
>TRBV18|TRBJ1-5|TRBD1|-
TGTGCCAGCTCACCACTTGCACAGGGGTTCGAAGCCCAGCATTTT
CASSPLAQGFEAQHF
>TRBV5-6|TRBJ2-7|-|-
TGTGCCAGCAGCTTGTTGAACAGGGTAGGCGAGCAGTACTTC
CASSLLNRVGEQYF
>TRBV6-5|TRBJ2-1|-|-
TGTGCCAGCAGACCCAACCTGGGCCCCAACAATGAGCAGTTCTTC
CASRPNLGPNNEQFF
>TRBV7-2|TRBJ2-7|TRBD2|-
TGTGCCAGCAGCTTAGGCGGGAGGACCCTCTACGAGCAGTACTTC
CASSLGGRTLYEQYF
>TRBV7-9|TRBJ2-3|-|-
TGTGCCAGCAGCTTACACACAGATACGCAGTATTTT
CASSLHTDTQYF
>TRBV28|TRBJ2-2|TRBD2|many
TGTGCCAGCAGCGGACTAGCGGGAGATGATCGCGCCGGGGAGCTGTTTTTT
CASSGLAGDDRAGELFF
>TRBV7-9|TRBJ2-7|TRBD2|-
TGTGCCAGCAGCTTAATCTTGACTAGCGGTACCTACGAGCAGTACTTC
CASSLILTSGTYEQYF
>TRBV7-9|TRBJ1-4|TRBD1|-
TGTGCCAGCAGCTTGACAGGGATTGATGAAAAACTGTTTTTT
CASSLTGIDEKLFF
>TRBV20-1|TRBJ2-7|-|-
TGCAGTGCTAGTTGGCGGGTCGGCGAGCAGTACTTC
CSASWRVGEQYF
>TRBV5-6|TRBJ2-1|TRBD2|-
TGTGCCAGCAGACTACTACTAGCGGGAGACAATGAGCAGTTCTTC
CASRLLLAGDNEQFF
>TRBV6-5|TRBJ1-3|-|-
TGTGCCAGCAGGCCGACAGTGAAAGGAAACACCATATATTTT
CASRPTVKGNTIYF
>TRBV7-3|TRBJ2-1|TRBD2|few
TGTGCCAGCAGCTTTAGCGGGAGGATCAATGAGCAGTTCTTC
CASSFSGRINEQFF
>TRBV6-5|TRBJ1-2|-|-
TGTGCCAGCAGTTACGGGGGGGCTGAGTATGGCTACACCTTC
CASSYGGAEYGYTF
>TRBV5-1|TRBJ2-1|TRBD2|-
TGCGCCAGCAGCTTGGTTACTAGCGGTAATAATGAGCAGTTCTTC
CASSLVTSGNNEQFF
>TRBV4-1|TRBJ1-3|-|-
TGCGCCAGCAGCCAAGATCCCGTGTCTGGAAACACCATATATTTT
CASSQDPVSGNTIYF
>TRBV27|TRBJ2-3|TRBD2|-
TGTGCCAGCAAGAAACTAGCGGGAACCACAGATACGCAGTATTTT
CASKKLAGTTDTQYF
>TRBV4-2|TRBJ2-5|-|-
TGTGCCAGCAGCCGTTTTAGGGGGGGAACAGAGACCCAGTACTTC
CASSRFRGGTETQYF
>TRBV11-2|TRBJ1-6|-|-
TGTGCCAGCAGCTTAGAGCCAGGGAATAATTCACCCCTCCACTTT
CASSLEPGNNSPLHF
>TRBV2|TRBJ2-7|TRBD2|few
TGTGCCACCTCACCGGGACTAGCGGGGGGACTCTTCTCCTACGAGCAGTACTTC
CATSPGLAGGLFSYEQYF
>TRBV6-5|TRBJ2-7|TRBD2|few
TGTGCCAGCAGACTAGCGGGAACTCTTTCCTACGAGCAGTACTTC
CASRLAGTLSYEQYF
>TRBV5-1|TRBJ2-7|TRBD2|-
TGCGCCAGCAGCTTGGGACTAGCGGGAGTATTAAGGGAGCAGTACTTC
CASSLGLAGVLREQYF
>TRBV2|TRBJ2-1|-|-
TGTGCCAGCAACTCAAGGGGCAGGGGACCCTACAATGAGCAGTTCTTC
CASNSRGRGPYNEQFF
>TRBV28|TRBJ2-7|-|-
TGTGCCAGCAGTAAACCAAGGGGGGGTTCCTACGAGCAGTACTTC
CASSKPRGGSYEQYF
>TRBV4-1|TRBJ2-7|-|few
TGCGCCAGCAGCCAAGATGGGGGCAGGGTGAACGAGCAGTACTTC
CASSQDGGRVNEQYF